The TCR beta chain described here comes from a study of shared T cell receptors in the human thymus. Clones were read by immunoSEQ multiplex PCR, and TCRdb kept only the in-frame ones, dropping some. The data show under 850,000 clones, approximately 90% seen once. The V gene lost 5 bases and the J gene lost 2 bases, with 12 bases spanning the gap. This CDR3 spans 14 amino acids. Germline V gene lookup returns CDR1 KGHSH and CDR2 LQKENI. With respect to this clone: Other DNA sequences in this specimen translate into the identical CDR3.

The same data also contributed to another study, on human thymus T cells. As that study records: The thymus tissue came from resections taken during corrective heart surgery. Thymic and blood repertoires seemed to favor certain V and J genes. Unrelated individuals had highly overlapping thymic repertoires, as reported in related research.

This receptor was identified in a boy under three years old with a congenital heart defect. Sequencing used thymocytes. The chain couples TRBV18 to TRBJ1-1, with D maybe TRBD1 (5 bases). The CDR3 is CASSSTGENTEAFF. CDR3 bases: TGTGCCAGCTCATCTACAGGAGAAAACACTGAAGCTTTCTTT.